Listed here is a single TCR beta chain. This entry comes from a study of blood T cell repertoires in COVID-19. Study information: T cells, B-cell-depleted T cells, or PBMCs supplied cDNA or gDNA.

Here immunoSEQ multiplex PCR was the method, and the copy in TCRdb shows in-frame clones only, minus some. The top ten clones hold about 7.8% of a sample with roughly 190,000 clones, about four fifths of them seen once. Trimming took off 5 bases at V and 0 bases at J, with 12 bases between the two ends. This CDR3 has 16 amino acids. CDR1 and CDR2 (germline): KGHDR, SFDVKD. Enrollment of patients from Seattle took place during active infection, with longitudinal follow-up. The chain recombines TRBV24-1 with TRBJ1-4, with no clear D. Sequenced sample: peripheral blood. The sequence came from a woman in her sixties with COVID-19, enrolled during active disease. CDR3 protein: CATSGLENATNEKLFF. CDR3 bases: TGTGCCACCAGTGGCCTTGAGAATGCAACTAATGAAAAACTGTTTTTT.